This T cell receptor (beta chain) comes out of a study of Ad26.COV2.S vaccination and SARS-CoV-2 variants. The CDR3 is 16 amino acids. Germline CDR1 and CDR2: LNHDA and SQIVND (reference sequence). The J segment lost 1 base and the V segment lost 6 bases, leaving 11 bases of the junction unmatched. Treatment noted: over 15 received Ad26.COV2.S at low or high dose, single or two shots; about 5 received placebo; per-sample allocation not given. After the first vaccine or placebo injection, samples were drawn on day 63. Produced via immunoSEQ multiplex PCR; TCRdb's table is partial and in-frame only. The data contain hundreds of thousands of clones, roughly 90% of them singletons.

The clonotype originates from a person between 18 and 60 years old who received the Ad26.COV2.S COVID-19 vaccine or a placebo. This material consisted of peripheral blood, taken in a trial of Ad26.COV2.S vaccine versus placebo. V is TRBV19 and J is TRBJ1-1; 7 bases align to TRBD1. CDR3 coding DNA: TGTGCCAGTAGCCGTAACCGGGACAGTCGGAACACTGAAGCTTTCTTT. This codes for CASSRNRDSRNTEAFF.